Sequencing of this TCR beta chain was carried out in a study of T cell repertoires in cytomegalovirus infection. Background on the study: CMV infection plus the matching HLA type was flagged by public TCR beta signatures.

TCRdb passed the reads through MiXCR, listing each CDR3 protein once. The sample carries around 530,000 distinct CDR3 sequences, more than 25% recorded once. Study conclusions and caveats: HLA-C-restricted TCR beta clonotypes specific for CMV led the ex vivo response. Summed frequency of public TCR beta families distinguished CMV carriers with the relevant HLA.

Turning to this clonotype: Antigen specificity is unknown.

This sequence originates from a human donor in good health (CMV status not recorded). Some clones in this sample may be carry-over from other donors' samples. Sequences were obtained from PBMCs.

The CDR3 DNA reads TGTGCCAGCAGCGTAGTGGGAACAGTGCAAGAGACCCAGTACTTC. Translated: CASSVVGTVQETQYF. The chain is built from TRBV9 and TRBJ2-5, with D unclear. Germline V lookup: CDR1 SGDLS, CDR2 YYNGEE. The CDR3 runs to 15 residues. The germline V and J ends were trimmed by 0 bases and 2 bases, with 11 bases remaining between them.